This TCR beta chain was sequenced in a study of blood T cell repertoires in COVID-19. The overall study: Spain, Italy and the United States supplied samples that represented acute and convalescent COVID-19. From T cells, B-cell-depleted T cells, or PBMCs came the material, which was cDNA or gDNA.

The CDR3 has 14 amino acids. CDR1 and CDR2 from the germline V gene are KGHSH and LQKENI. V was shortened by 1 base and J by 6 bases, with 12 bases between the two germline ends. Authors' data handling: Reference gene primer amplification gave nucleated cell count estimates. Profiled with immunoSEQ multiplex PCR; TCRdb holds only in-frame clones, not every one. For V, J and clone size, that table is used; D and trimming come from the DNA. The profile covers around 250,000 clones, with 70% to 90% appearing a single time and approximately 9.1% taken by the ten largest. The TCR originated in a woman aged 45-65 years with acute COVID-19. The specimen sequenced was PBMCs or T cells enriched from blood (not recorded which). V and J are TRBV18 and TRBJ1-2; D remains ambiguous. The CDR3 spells CASSPLRRENGYTF. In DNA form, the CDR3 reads TGTGCCAGCTCACCACTCCGCCGGGAAAATGGCTACACCTTC.